This T cell receptor (beta chain) was retrieved from a study of shared clonotypes between healthy human individuals. The method was immunoSEQ multiplex PCR; TCRdb's version includes in-frame clones alone and lacks a portion of them. The table records fewer than 1 million clones, 90% to 98% of them present only once. The CDR3 length is 12 residues. Trimming at V came to 4 bases and at J to 6 bases, leaving 2 bases not matched to a gene. Germline V gene sequence: CDR1 SNHLY, CDR2 FYNNEI. CD8 cells classed as naive were CD45RO-negative and positively selected for CCR7, excluding terminally differentiated effector memory CD45RA+ cells.

The V call is TRBV2, the J call TRBJ1-1; 7 bases match TRBD1. The TCR sequence derives from a young man in good health. The sample was naive CD8+ T cells sorted from blood. CDR3 loop: CASSVGTAEAFF. CDR3 bases: TGTGCCAGCAGTGTCGGGACAGCTGAAGCTTTCTTT.